This passage covers 28 T cell receptor beta chains from one sample sequenced in a study of Graves' ophthalmopathy and Graves' hyperthyroidism. Using RNA transcripts, the TCR beta CDR3 regions were amplified. In the first round, RT-PCR was carried out with HTBI primers, and a multiplex PCR formed the second round. MiXCR, applied by TCRdb to the multiplex PCR reads, yields one record per CDR3 protein. The sample holds some 1.1 million distinct CDR3 sequences, about 38% seen once. Sample: peripheral blood or thyroid tissue (not recorded which). The source is an adult man with Graves' hyperthyroidism.

The chain uses TRBV9 and TRBJ1-2; 11 nucleotides agree with TRBD1. V lost 3 bases to trimming and J lost 7 bases; unmatched junction nucleotides: 2. Germline loops: CDR1 SGDLS, CDR2 YYNGEE. The CDR3 spans 13 residues. The CDR3 loop reads CASSAGTGGGYTF. The CDR3 DNA reads as TGTGCCAGCAGCGCCGGGACAGGGGGTGGCTACACCTTC.

In its sample, this clonotype was seen many times. The chain couples TRBV9 to TRBJ2-2; unclear D gene. Germline values: CDR1 SGDLS, CDR2 YYNGEE. With 4 bases removed from V and 0 bases from J, the gap between germline ends came to 4 bases. The CDR3 runs 13 residues. Here the CDR3 reads CASSTANTGELFF. The CDR3, as DNA: TGTGCCAGCAGCACCGCGAACACCGGGGAGCTGTTTTTT.

This clonotype showed up many times. The chain is built from TRBV20-1 and TRBJ1-1, with a weak D call TRBD1 (6 bases). The V gene lost 3 bases and the J gene lost 3 bases, with 14 bases spanning the gap. The CDR3 loop spans 14 amino acids. The germline V gene has CDR1 DFQATT and CDR2 SNEGSKA (reference sequence). The CDR3 sequence is CSASAGARDTEAFF. CDR3 bases: TGCAGTGCTAGTGCAGGGGCAAGGGACACTGAAGCTTTCTTT.

On this clonotype itself: At one boundary the junction diverges from the germline segment, which might be a read error. The genes are TRBV5-1 and TRBJ1-2, with 8 bases matching TRBD1. The CDR3 has 13 amino acids. Germline CDR1 is SGHRS and CDR2 is YFSETQ. The CDR3 region is CASSSGQGYGHTF. CDR3 bases: TGCGCCAGCAGCTCCGGACAGGGTTATGGCCACACCTTC.

This clonotype appeared many times. The V and J genes are TRBV20-1 and TRBJ1-3; no clear D gene. Germline assignment: CDR1 DFQATT and CDR2 SNEGSKA (reference sequence). Trimming removed 5 bases from V and 2 bases from J, with 19 bases in between. This CDR3 region has 16 residues. CDR3 residues: CSADPRLGTTGNTIYF. DNA for the CDR3: TGCAGTGCTGACCCTCGTTTAGGAACGACTGGAAACACCATATATTTT.

This clonotype was detected many times. The CDR3 coding sequence is TGTGCCAGCAGCTCCGGGACTTTGAACACCGGGGAGCTGTTTTTT. Translated: CASSSGTLNTGELFF. The rearrangement links TRBV25-1 to TRBJ2-2, with a weak D call TRBD2 (6 bases). V was pared by 6 bases and J by 1 base, with 12 bases between. The CDR3 runs to 15 residues. Germline V lookup: CDR1 MGHDK, CDR2 SYGVNS. The variable domain in full, with the rest retrieved from reference TRBV25-1 and TRBJ2-2, is EADIYQTPRYLVIGTGKKITLECSQTMGHDKMYWYQQDPGMELHLIHYSYGVNSTEKGDLSSESTVSRIRTEHFPLTLESARPSHTSQYLCASSSGTLNTGELFFGEGSRLTVL.

The table lists this clonotype with many counts. The rearrangement uses TRBV9 and TRBJ2-7; D unresolved. CDR3 length: 14 amino acids. The V gene lost 0 bases and the J gene lost 3 bases, with 10 bases spanning the gap. CDR1 is SGDLS, CDR2 YYNGEE, per germline. CDR3 sequence: CASSVGLYGYEQYF. CDR3 nucleotides: TGTGCCAGCAGCGTAGGTCTCTACGGCTACGAGCAGTACTTC.

The chain links TRBV9 to TRBJ1-2, with 8 bases identical to TRBD1. Unmatched junction bases numbered 11, after V lost 4 bases and J lost 3 bases. CDR3 size: 16 residues. Per the germline V gene, CDR1 is SGDLS and CDR2 is YYNGEE. CDR3 sequence reads: CASSPNSRGRDYGYTF. CDR3 sequence (DNA): TGTGCCAGCAGCCCGAACTCCAGGGGGCGAGACTATGGCTACACCTTC. The complete variable domain, with remaining parts taken from reference TRBV9 and TRBJ1-2, reads DSGVTQTPKHLITATGQRVTLRCSPRSGDLSVYWYQQSLDQGLQFLIQYYNGEERAKGNILERFSAQQFPDLHSELNLSSLELGDSALYFCASSPNSRGRDYGYTFGSGTRLTVV.

The chain couples TRBV29-1 to TRBJ1-2, with 8 bases identical to TRBD1. The CDR3 totals 11 residues. Germline lookup yields CDR1 SQVTM and CDR2 ANQGSEA. The CDR3 bases are TGCAGTTTTACAGGGGGTAGTGGCTACACCTTC. It is translated as CSFTGGSGYTF.

This clonotype was picked up many times. The CDR3 nucleotides read TGTGCCAGCAGCCCCAGAGGACAGGACCAGAACACCGGGGAGCTGTTTTTT. Protein product: CASSPRGQDQNTGELFF. The V call is TRBV7-8, the J call TRBJ2-2, with TRBD1 matching over 7 bases. The length of the CDR3 is 17 residues. Trimming cost V 5 bases and J 1 base; bases outside gene matches: 10. Germline-derived CDR1 and CDR2 are SGHVS and FQNEAQ.

This clonotype has ten or more counts. The chain joins TRBV15 to TRBJ2-7, with D tentatively TRBD2 (6 bases). V lost 0 bases and J 3 bases, leaving 9 bases between the germline ends. Germline V gene data show CDR1 as LNHNV and CDR2 as YYDKDF (reference sequence). This CDR3 is 14 amino acids long. CDR3 residues: CATSREGDFYEQYF. The DNA for the CDR3 is TGTGCCACCAGCAGAGAAGGGGACTTCTACGAGCAGTACTTC.

This clonotype was recorded a few times. V gene TRBV19 combines with J gene TRBJ2-2, with 8 bases lining up with TRBD1. The germline V gene encodes CDR1 LNHDA and CDR2 SQIVND (reference sequence). V dropped 3 bases and J dropped 3; count of bases not matched to a gene: 6. The CDR3 is made up of 16 amino acids. CDR3 residues: CASSIWQGAYTGELFF. CDR3 sequence (DNA): TGTGCCAGTAGTATTTGGCAGGGGGCTTACACCGGGGAGCTGTTTTTT.

The chain couples TRBV18 to TRBJ2-5; 10 bases are a match to TRBD2. The CDR3 consists of 16 residues. V lost 4 bases to trimming and J lost 5 bases; unmatched junction nucleotides: 10. Germline CDR1 is KGHSH and CDR2 is LQKENI. The CDR3 loop is CASSRTSGLWDETQYF. The CDR3 nucleotides read TGTGCCAGCTCACGGACTAGCGGTCTTTGGGACGAGACCCAGTACTTC.

The chain uses TRBV7-2 and TRBJ2-7; possibly TRBD2 for D (7 bases). The germline gives CDR1 SGHTA, CDR2 FQGNSA. Deletions cut 1 base from V and 2 bases from J, with 18 bases between. CDR3 size: 17 residues. CDR3 DNA: TGTGCCAGCAGCTTAGTCGCAGTAGGGGGGGAGACCTACGAGCAGTACTTC. Its translation is CASSLVAVGGETYEQYF.

There are many counts of this clonotype. The chain uses TRBV6-6 and TRBJ2-5; D not resolved. Trimming pared 6 bases from V and 1 base from J, leaving 12 bases between. The CDR3 runs to 14 residues. The germline gives CDR1 MNHNY, CDR2 SVGAGI (reference sequence). CDR3 region: CASSRHWSQETQYF. The DNA for the CDR3 is TGTGCCAGCAGCCGTCACTGGAGCCAAGAGACCCAGTACTTC.

As regards this clonotype: A read error may be the cause here, since a much bigger clone is one base away. The chain has TRBV10-3 and TRBJ1-1; 9 bases map to TRBD1. Germline values: CDR1 ENHRY, CDR2 SYGVKD. CDR3 size: 15 residues. V lost 5 bases and J lost 0; bases outside the gene matches: 4. The CDR3 DNA follows: TGTGCCATCAGTCCGGGACAGGGCGTGAACACTGAAGCTTTCTTT. Residues: CAISPGQGVNTEAFF.

Ten or more counts support this clonotype. This chain joins TRBV29-1 and TRBJ1-1, with D possibly TRBD1 on 6 matching bases. The germline V gene has CDR1 SQVTM and CDR2 ANQGSEA. Trimming shortened V by 3 bases and J by 4 bases, and 12 bases separated the two germline ends. CDR3 length equals 13 residues. CDR3 in amino acids: CSVERDTATEAFF. Here the CDR3 DNA reads TGCAGCGTTGAGAGGGACACGGCCACTGAAGCTTTCTTT. Filled out from reference TRBV29-1 and TRBJ1-1, the complete variable domain reads SAVISQKPSRDICQRGTSLTIQCQVDSQVTMMFWYRQQPGQSLTLIATANQGSEATYESGFVIDKFPISRPNLTFSTLTVSNMSPEDSSIYLCSVERDTATEAFFGQGTRLTVV.

The chain joins TRBV6-6 to TRBJ1-2; 7 bases align to TRBD1. The V gene's germline CDR1 is MNHNY and CDR2 SVGAGI (reference sequence). This CDR3 contains 14 residues. J gave up 4 bases and V 6 bases, and 8 bases lay outside the gene matches. The DNA for the CDR3 is TGTGCCAGCAGAGATCCGGGACAGATCTATGGCTACACCTTC. As protein: CASRDPGQIYGYTF.

This clonotype was observed a handful of times. The chain carries TRBV20-1 and TRBJ2-6; D possibly corresponds to TRBD2 (6 bases). This CDR3 has 13 residues. V dropped 6 bases and J dropped 2 bases, with 8 bases sitting between them. The germline gives CDR1 DFQATT, CDR2 SNEGSKA (reference sequence). CDR3 bases: TGCAGTGCAGGCGGGGCTGGGGCCAACGTCCTGACTTTC. This sequence encodes CSAGGAGANVLTF.

The V and J genes are TRBV10-2 and TRBJ2-7, with 10 bases aligning to TRBD2. This CDR3 has 16 residues. V shed 4 bases and J 1 base; nucleotides not matched to a gene: 7. CDR1 and CDR2 (germline): WSHSY, SAAADI. The CDR3 loop is CASSAGLAVGSYEQYF. The CDR3 region has the DNA TGCGCCAGCAGTGCCGGACTAGCGGTGGGATCCTACGAGCAGTACTTC.

This clonotype was observed a few times. This chain joins TRBV20-1 and TRBJ1-5; 12 nucleotides match TRBD1. With V trimmed by 1 base and J by 4 bases, 8 bases remained unmatched. Looked up from germline, CDR1 is DFQATT and CDR2 is SNEGSKA (reference sequence). The CDR3 loop spans 17 amino acids. This chain's CDR3 is CSARGDRGRTVNQPQHF. In DNA, the CDR3 is TGCAGTGCTAGAGGGGACAGGGGGCGAACGGTTAATCAGCCCCAGCATTTT.

J is TRBJ1-2 and V is TRBV10-2, with 9 bases lining up with TRBD1. V was clipped by 3 bases and J by 7 bases; unmatched bases: 15. Germline CDR1 reads WSHSY; CDR2 reads SAAADI. CDR3 length: 17 residues. Written as DNA, the CDR3 is TGCGCCAGCAGTGAAGGGACAGGGCAGGGGCTACACTCTGGCTACACCTTC. It translates to CASSEGTGQGLHSGYTF.

As to this clonotype: A much larger clone lies a single base off, so this may be a read error. V usage is TRBV19 and J usage is TRBJ1-1, with 7 bases that match TRBD1. The CDR3 contains 14 residues. CDR1 is LNHDA and CDR2 is SQIVND in the germline V gene (reference sequence). The CDR3 nucleotides are TGTGCCAGTAGTATTGACAGGGTTCGTACTGAAGCTCTCTTT. As protein: CASSIDRVRTEALF.

The rearrangement links TRBV6-2 or TRBV6-3 to TRBJ2-5, with D possibly matching TRBD1 (6 bases). Trimming left V 2 bases short and J 1 base short, with 11 bases between. The germline CDR1 and CDR2 sequences are MNHEY and SVGEGT. This CDR3 has 15 residues. The CDR3 region is CASSYPTGTQETQYF. In nucleotides, the CDR3 is TGTGCCAGCAGTTACCCGACAGGAACCCAAGAGACCCAGTACTTC.

The chain recombines TRBV20-1 with TRBJ2-5; 7 bases map to TRBD2. J gave up 9 bases and V 2 bases, and 9 bases lay outside the gene matches. Germline-derived CDR1 and CDR2 are DFQATT and SNEGSKA (reference sequence). The CDR3 has 13 residues. The CDR3 sequence: CSARLAVGMAQYF. The CDR3 DNA sequence: TGCAGTGCTAGACTAGCGGTGGGGATGGCCCAGTACTTC.

Concerning this clonotype itself: A read error may explain this, as a much larger clone is one base away. The rearrangement links TRBV2 to TRBJ2-5, with D hard to call. The CDR3 has 11 residues. Germline CDR1 and CDR2: SNHLY and FYNNEI. The CDR3 region has the DNA TGTGCCAGCATATCTAGAGAGAACCAGTACTTC. Translation: CASISRENQYF.

Concerning this clonotype itself: A single base separates this from a much larger clone, so it may be a read error. The V call is TRBV7-9, the J call TRBJ2-2; 8 bases are shared with TRBD1. Germline CDR1 reads SEHNR; CDR2 reads FQNEAQ (reference sequence). The CDR3 spans 14 residues. CDR3 amino acids: CTSSSDRATGELFF. CDR3 bases: TGTACCAGCAGCTCGGACAGGGCGACCGGGGAGCTGTTTTTT.

This chain joins TRBV6-5 and TRBJ2-7, with 11 bases aligning to TRBD2. Looked up from germline, CDR1 is MNHEY and CDR2 is SVGAGI. The CDR3 is 16 amino acids. Germline trimming cut 4 bases from V and 0 bases from J; bases unmatched to any gene: 5. The CDR3 DNA reads as TGTGCCAGCAGTTCTCTAGCGGGGGGAAGCTCCTACGAGCAGTACTTC. Translated: CASSSLAGGSSYEQYF.